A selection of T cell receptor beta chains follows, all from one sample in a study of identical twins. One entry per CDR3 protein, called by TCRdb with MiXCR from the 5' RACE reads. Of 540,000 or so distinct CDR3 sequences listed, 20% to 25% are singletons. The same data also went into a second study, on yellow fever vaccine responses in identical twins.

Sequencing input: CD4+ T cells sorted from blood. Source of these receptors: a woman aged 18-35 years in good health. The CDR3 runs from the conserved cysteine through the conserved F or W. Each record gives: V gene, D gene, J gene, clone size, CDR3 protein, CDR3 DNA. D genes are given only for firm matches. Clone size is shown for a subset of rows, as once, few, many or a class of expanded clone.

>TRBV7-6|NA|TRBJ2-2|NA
CASSLVDANTGELFF
TGTGCCAGCAGCTTAGTTGATGCGAACACCGGGGAGCTGTTTTTT
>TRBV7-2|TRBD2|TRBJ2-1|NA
CASSLPGAQGLAMLF
TGTGCCAGCAGCTTACCGGGTGCGCAGGGACTAGCGATGCTCTTC
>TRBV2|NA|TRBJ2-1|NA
CASSEPFQRVNNEQFF
TGTGCCAGCAGTGAACCTTTCCAGCGGGTTAACAATGAGCAGTTCTTC
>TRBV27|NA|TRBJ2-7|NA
CASSLRFGEQYF
TGTGCCAGCAGTTTGAGGTTCGGAGAGCAGTACTTC
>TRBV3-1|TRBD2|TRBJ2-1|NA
CASRASGGAGEQFF
TGTGCCAGCAGAGCGAGCGGGGGGGCCGGTGAGCAGTTCTTC
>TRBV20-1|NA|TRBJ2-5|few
CSVRTGLETQYF
TGCAGTGTTCGCACCGGGTTAGAGACCCAGTACTTC
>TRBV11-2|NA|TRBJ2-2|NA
CASSFVGRGTGELFF
TGTGCCAGCAGCTTTGTCGGTAGGGGCACCGGGGAGCTGTTTTTT
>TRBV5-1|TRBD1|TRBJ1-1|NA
CASSSSTGENTEAFF
TGCGCCAGCAGCTCATCGACAGGGGAGAACACTGAAGCTTTCTTT
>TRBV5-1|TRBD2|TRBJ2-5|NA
CASSYGTSGGWETQYF
TGCGCCAGCAGCTACGGGACTAGCGGGGGTTGGGAGACCCAGTACTTC
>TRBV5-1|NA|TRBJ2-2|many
CASSPRTANTGELFF
TGCGCCAGCAGCCCACGGACAGCGAACACCGGGGAGCTGTTTTTT
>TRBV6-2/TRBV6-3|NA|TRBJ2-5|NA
CASSYKQTQYF
TGTGCCAGCAGTTACAAGCAGACCCAGTACTTC
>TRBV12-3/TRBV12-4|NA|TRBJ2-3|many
CASSLSGADTQYF
TGTGCCAGCAGTCTCTCAGGGGCAGATACGCAGTATTTT
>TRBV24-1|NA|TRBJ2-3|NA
CATSSGASTDTQYF
TGTGCCACCTCCTCGGGGGCTAGCACAGATACGCAGTATTTT
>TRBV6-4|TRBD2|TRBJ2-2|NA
CASSDGGLGGLGELFF
TGTGCCAGCAGCGACGGGGGACTAGGAGGTCTCGGGGAGCTGTTTTTT
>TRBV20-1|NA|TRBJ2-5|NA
CSARVPTQGDFETQYF
TGCAGTGCTAGAGTTCCGACACAGGGTGATTTTGAGACCCAGTACTTC
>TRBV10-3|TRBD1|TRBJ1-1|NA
CASLNGGTDTEAFF
TGTGCCTCACTAAACGGGGGGACAGACACCGAAGCTTTCTTT
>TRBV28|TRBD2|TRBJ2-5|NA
CASSLSSSGEETQYF
TGTGCCAGCAGTTTATCGTCTAGCGGGGAAGAGACCCAGTACTTC
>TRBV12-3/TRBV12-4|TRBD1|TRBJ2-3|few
CASSLRDRRTDTQYF
TGTGCCAGCAGTTTAAGGGACAGGAGAACAGATACGCAGTATTTT
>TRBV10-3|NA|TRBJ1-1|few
CAISELKEAFF
TGTGCCATCAGTGAGTTGAAGGAAGCTTTCTTT
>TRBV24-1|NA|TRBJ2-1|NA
CATSDSRNRVIVYNEQFF
TGTGCCACCAGTGATTCCAGAAACAGGGTCATCGTCTACAATGAGCAGTTCTTC
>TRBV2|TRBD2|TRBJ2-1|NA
CASSGKGLAGDEQFF
TGTGCCAGCAGTGGAAAGGGACTAGCGGGAGATGAGCAGTTCTTC
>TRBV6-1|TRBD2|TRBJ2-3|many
CASRLLAGGPDTQYF
TGTGCCAGCAGACTACTAGCGGGAGGGCCCGATACGCAGTATTTT
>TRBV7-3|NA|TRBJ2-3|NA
CASSLTQGRRTDTQYF
TGTGCCAGCAGCTTAACCCAGGGCAGGCGCACAGATACGCAGTATTTT
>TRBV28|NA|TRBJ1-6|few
CASSLNRVRDSPLHF
TGTGCCAGCAGTTTAAACAGGGTTCGGGATTCACCCCTCCACTTT
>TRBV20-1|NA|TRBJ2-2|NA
CSARIAGNTGELFF
TGCAGTGCTAGAATCGCGGGGAACACCGGGGAGCTGTTTTTT
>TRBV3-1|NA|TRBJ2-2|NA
CASSHWGSANTGELFF
TGTGCCAGCAGCCATTGGGGTAGCGCGAACACCGGGGAGCTGTTTTTT
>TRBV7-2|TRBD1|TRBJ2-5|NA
CASSLGTGGETQYF
TGTGCCAGCAGCTTAGGGACAGGGGGAGAGACCCAGTACTTC
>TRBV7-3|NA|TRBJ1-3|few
CASSLRAGNTIYF
TGTGCCAGCAGCTTAAGGGCTGGAAACACCATATATTTT
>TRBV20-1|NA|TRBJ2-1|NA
CSARASRYNEQFF
TGCAGTGCTAGAGCTTCTCGATACAATGAGCAGTTCTTC
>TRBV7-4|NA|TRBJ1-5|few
CASSSGTPNQPQHF
TGTGCCAGCAGCTCCGGGACACCGAATCAGCCCCAGCATTTT
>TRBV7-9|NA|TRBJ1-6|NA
CASSPSMKGGNSPLHF
TGTGCCAGCAGCCCGTCGATGAAGGGCGGCAATTCACCCCTCCACTTT
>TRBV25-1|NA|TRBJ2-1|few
CASIISGRYNEQFF
TGTGCCAGCATTATAAGTGGCCGATACAATGAGCAGTTCTTC
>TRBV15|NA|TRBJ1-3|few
CATSREREFSGNTIYF
TGTGCCACCAGCAGAGAAAGGGAGTTCTCTGGAAACACCATATATTTT
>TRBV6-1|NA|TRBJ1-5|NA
CASSEVAGHQPQHF
TGTGCCAGCAGTGAAGTGGCGGGACATCAGCCCCAGCATTTT
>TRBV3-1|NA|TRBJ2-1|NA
CASSQDSGARNEQFF
TGTGCCAGCAGCCAAGATTCGGGAGCTCGGAATGAGCAGTTCTTC
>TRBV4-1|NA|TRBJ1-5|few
CASSQDSAGRVRPQHF
TGCGCCAGCAGCCAAGATTCGGCAGGGAGGGTTCGGCCCCAGCATTTT
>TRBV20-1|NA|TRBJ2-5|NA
CSATRQETQYF
TGCAGTGCTACCAGGCAAGAGACCCAGTACTTC
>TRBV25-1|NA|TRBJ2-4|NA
CASSRAENIQYF
TGTGCCAGCAGTCGCGCAGAAAACATTCAGTACTTC
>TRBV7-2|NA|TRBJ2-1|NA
CASSLFLSDFNEQFF
TGTGCCAGCAGCCTCTTCCTATCCGACTTCAATGAGCAGTTCTTC
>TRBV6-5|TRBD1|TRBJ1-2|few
CASSYVAGGVNYGYTF
TGTGCCAGCAGTTACGTGGCAGGGGGCGTTAACTATGGCTACACCTTC